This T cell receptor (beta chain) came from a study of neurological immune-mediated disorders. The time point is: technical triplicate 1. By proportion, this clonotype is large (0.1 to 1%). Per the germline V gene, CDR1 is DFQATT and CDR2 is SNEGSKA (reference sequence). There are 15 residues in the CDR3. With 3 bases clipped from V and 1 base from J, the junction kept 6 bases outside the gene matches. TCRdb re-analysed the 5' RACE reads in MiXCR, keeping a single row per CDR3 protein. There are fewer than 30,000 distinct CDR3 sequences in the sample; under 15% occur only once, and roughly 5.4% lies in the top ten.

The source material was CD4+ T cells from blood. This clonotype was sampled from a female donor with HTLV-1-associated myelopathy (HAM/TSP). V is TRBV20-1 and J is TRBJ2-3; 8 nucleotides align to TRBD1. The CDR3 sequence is CSASRGLGGTDTQYF. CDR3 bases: TGCAGTGCTAGCAGGGGGCTAGGCGGCACAGATACGCAGTATTTT.